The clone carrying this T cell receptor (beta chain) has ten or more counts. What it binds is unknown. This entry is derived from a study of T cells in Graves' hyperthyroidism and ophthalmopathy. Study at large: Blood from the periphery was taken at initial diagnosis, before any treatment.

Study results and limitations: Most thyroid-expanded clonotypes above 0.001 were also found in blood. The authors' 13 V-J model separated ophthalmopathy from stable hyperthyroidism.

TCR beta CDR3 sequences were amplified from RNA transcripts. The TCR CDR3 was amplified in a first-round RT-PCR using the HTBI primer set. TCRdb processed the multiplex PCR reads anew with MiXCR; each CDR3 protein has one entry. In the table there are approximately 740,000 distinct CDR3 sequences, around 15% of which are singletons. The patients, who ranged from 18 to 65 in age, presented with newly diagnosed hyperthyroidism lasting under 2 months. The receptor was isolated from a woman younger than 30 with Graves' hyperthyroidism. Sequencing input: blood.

CDR3: CASSLYLSFSVNQPQHF. The CDR3 DNA sequence: TGTGCCAGCAGCTTGTATCTGTCCTTTTCAGTAAATCAGCCCCAGCATTTT. The chain employs TRBV5-5 and TRBJ1-5; D ambiguous. The CDR3 is made up of 17 amino acids. The V and J ends lost 1 base and 4 bases respectively, with 18 bases between them. Germline V CDR1 and CDR2: SGHKS, YYEKEE (reference sequence).